This T cell receptor beta chain is from a study of shared clonotypes between healthy human individuals. Turning to the study itself: The plates for each donor numbered three CD4 naive, three CD4 memory, two CD8 naive and one CD8 memory. Study-level results: Against clonotypes common to all four donors, non-shared ones had lower generation probabilities.

On this clone: The antigen is not known.

Running of the assay took place at deep level. Replicate PCRs for sorted subsets used 200 ng DNA; this equaled 25,000 to 35,000 T cell genomes. Libraries were prepared by immunoSEQ multiplex PCR; TCRdb keeps only in-frame clonotypes and omits some of them. This table has about 2.4 million clones, more than 85% appearing once. CDR1 MNHNS and CDR2 SASEGT come from the germline V gene. This CDR3 comprises 14 residues. Unmatched junction bases numbered 5, after V lost 7 bases and J lost 0 bases. Sequenced material: naive CD4+ T cells from PBMCs. Specified subset: CD45RA+ positively selected. This TCR came from a man aged 18 to 30 in good health. Some clones in this sample may be carry-over from other donors' samples. The genes are TRBV6-1 and TRBJ2-7; 8 positions agree with TRBD2. CDR3 loop: CASTLAGSSYEQYF. CDR3 coding DNA: TGTGCCAGCACTTTAGCGGGGAGCTCCTACGAGCAGTACTTC.